A selection of T cell receptor beta chains follows, all from one sample in a study of CD8+CD57+ T cells in acquired aplastic anemia. TCRdb independently ran MiXCR on the reads; one entry per CDR3 protein. The data hold some 120,000 distinct CDR3 sequences, with about 60% observed a single time. Sequencing used sorted CD4+, CD8+, or CD8+CD57+ T cells (not recorded which) from PBMCs. These receptors were taken from a human donor with aplastic anemia. The CDR3 runs from the conserved cysteine through the conserved F or W. A D gene is named only where the DNA matches it firmly. Size values are once, few and many counts, or a class for expanded clones, and some rows have none.

clone size	J gene	CDR3 length	V gene	D gene	CDR3 protein	CDR3 DNA
few	TRBJ1-2	12	TRBV7-9	NA	CASSLDTYGYTF	TGTGCCAGCAGCTTAGACACCTATGGCTACACCTTC
NA	TRBJ1-2	12	TRBV7-2	NA	CASRGGGDGYTF	TGTGCCAGCAGAGGAGGAGGGGATGGCTACACCTTC
NA	TRBJ2-1	15	TRBV10-3	TRBD2	CAMGTSGRGYNEQFF	TGTGCCATGGGGACTAGCGGGAGGGGTTACAATGAGCAGTTCTTC
once	TRBJ1-6	14	TRBV10-3	NA	CATHGGLYNSPLHF	TGTGCCACTCATGGTGGGCTATATAACTCACCCCTCCACTTT
NA	TRBJ2-7	17	TRBV12-3/TRBV12-4	TRBD1	CASSGGGTGTRDYEQYF	TGTGCCAGCAGCGGAGGAGGGACAGGGACCCGCGACTACGAGCAGTACTTC
NA	TRBJ2-1	14	TRBV9	NA	CASSVQTQSNEQFF	TGTGCCAGCAGCGTCCAGACGCAGAGCAATGAGCAGTTCTTC
many	TRBJ1-2	10	TRBV9	NA	CASSGAYATF	TGTGCCAGCAGTGGAGCCTATGCCACCTTC
many	TRBJ2-5	15	TRBV7-8	TRBD2	CASRASGGSQETQYF	TGTGCCAGCAGGGCTAGCGGGGGGTCTCAAGAGACCCAGTACTTC
many	TRBJ2-1	16	TRBV5-1	TRBD2	CASSLVGGGTYNEQFF	TGCGCCAGCAGCTTGGTCGGGGGAGGGACCTACAATGAGCAGTTCTTC
few	TRBJ2-2	19	TRBV7-7	NA	CASSLVGKGGRENTGELFF	TGTGCTAGCAGCTTAGTAGGGAAGGGTGGAAGGGAGAACACCGGGGAGCTGTTTTTT
NA	TRBJ2-5	15	TRBV24-1	TRBD1	CATSDPTGAGETQYF	TGTGCCACCAGTGACCCGACAGGGGCGGGGGAGACCCAGTACTTC
few	TRBJ2-3	15	TRBV19	TRBD1	CASTSGQGHTDTQYF	TGTGCCAGTACCTCGGGACAGGGCCACACAGATACGCAGTATTTT
NA	TRBJ2-5	12	TRBV2	TRBD2	CAKGAGAETQYF	TGTGCCAAGGGAGCGGGAGCAGAGACCCAGTACTTC
NA	TRBJ2-7	20	TRBV4-2	TRBD2	CASSHPQGLAGGRSSYEQYF	TGTGCCAGCAGCCACCCTCAGGGACTAGCGGGAGGCCGAAGCTCCTACGAGCAGTACTTC
NA	TRBJ1-1	15	TRBV7-2	NA	CASGPSGPYKTEAFF	TGTGCCAGCGGCCCAAGCGGGCCCTATAAAACTGAAGCTTTCTTT
NA	TRBJ2-1	17	TRBV9	NA	CASSVFLAGGGYNEQFF	TGTGCCAGCAGCGTCTTCCTAGCTGGAGGGGGCTACAATGAGCAGTTCTTC
many	TRBJ2-7	13	TRBV19	NA	CASSPGQYYEQYF	TGTGCCAGTAGTCCCGGCCAATACTACGAGCAGTACTTC
NA	TRBJ2-6	14	TRBV20-1	NA	CSAPDSSGANVLTF	TGCAGTGCACCTGACAGCTCTGGGGCCAACGTCCTGACTTTC
NA	TRBJ1-2	14	TRBV19	NA	CASSMLSDNYGHTF	TGTGCCAGTAGTATGCTATCTGACAACTATGGCCACACCTTC
many	TRBJ2-3	12	TRBV25-1	NA	CASSEYTDTQYF	TGTGCCAGCAGTGAATACACAGATACGCAGTATTTT
NA	TRBJ2-7	14	TRBV2	TRBD1	CASSEAGQGYEQYF	TGTGCCAGCAGTGAGGCGGGACAGGGCTACGAGCAGTACTTC
once	TRBJ2-3	13	TRBV7-8	TRBD1	CASSVTGSDTQYF	TGTGCCAGCAGCGTGACAGGGTCAGATACGCAGTATTTT
NA	TRBJ2-5	11	TRBV10-3	NA	CAISDGETQYF	TGTGCCATCAGTGACGGGGAGACCCAGTACTTC
NA	TRBJ1-3	15	TRBV10-3	NA	CASSAIGQTGNTIYF	TGTGCCAGCAGTGCGATCGGGCAAACTGGAAACACCATATATTTT
NA	TRBJ1-6	13	TRBV29-1	NA	CSVRAAENSPLHF	TGCAGCGTTCGGGCAGCAGAGAATTCACCCCTCCACTTT
NA	TRBJ2-7	13	TRBV20-1	NA	CSARAPRGHEQYF	TGCAGTGCTAGAGCTCCCAGGGGCCACGAGCAGTACTTC
NA	TRBJ1-4	19	TRBV6-2/TRBV6-3	TRBD1	CASSYDPGQGQRTNEKLFF	TGTGCCAGCAGTTACGACCCAGGACAGGGCCAACGGACTAATGAAAAACTGTTTTTT
NA	TRBJ2-5	15	TRBV4-1	TRBD2	CASSQDRGGAEIQYF	TGCGCCAGCAGCCAAGATCGGGGGGGCGCCGAGATCCAGTACTTC
few	TRBJ2-1	15	TRBV5-6	TRBD1	CASHGGTGPYNEQFF	TGTGCCAGTCATGGGGGGACAGGGCCCTACAATGAGCAGTTCTTC
many	TRBJ2-5	12	TRBV7-9	NA	CASSPGRETQYF	TGTGCCAGCAGTCCAGGAAGAGAGACCCAGTACTTC
few	TRBJ2-7	14	TRBV20-1	TRBD1	CSARGDRETYEQYF	TGCAGTGCTAGGGGGGACAGGGAGACCTACGAGCAGTACTTC
NA	TRBJ2-7	13	TRBV10-3	NA	CAISGAVSYEQYF	TGTGCCATCAGTGGGGCAGTCTCCTACGAGCAGTACTTC
NA	TRBJ1-1	13	TRBV2	NA	CASRPLMNTEAFF	TGTGCCAGCAGACCCCTCATGAACACTGAAGCTTTCTTT
NA	TRBJ2-7	12	TRBV7-2	NA	CASSQYGYEQYF	TGTGCCAGCAGCCAATATGGCTACGAGCAGTACTTC
few	TRBJ2-5	19	TRBV11-2	TRBD2	CASSLARLGVAGREETQYF	TGTGCCAGCAGCTTAGCTCGGTTGGGAGTCGCCGGGAGGGAGGAGACCCAGTACTTC
few	TRBJ1-1	13	TRBV7-8	NA	CASSLPVFTEAFF	TGTGCCAGCAGCTTACCGGTGTTCACTGAAGCTTTCTTT
NA	TRBJ1-3	14	TRBV4-2	NA	CASSQAGTGNTIYF	TGTGCCAGCAGCCAAGCAGGGACTGGAAACACCATATATTTT
NA	TRBJ1-6	13	TRBV18	NA	CASSPKRDSPLHF	TGTGCCAGCTCACCAAAGAGGGATTCACCCCTCCACTTT
many	TRBJ1-1	14	TRBV7-8	NA	CASSLVGGQTEAFF	TGTGCCAGCAGCTTAGTCGGGGGGCAAACTGAAGCTTTCTTT
few	TRBJ2-1	15	TRBV2	NA	CASSVDLSSYNEQFF	TGTGCCAGCAGTGTAGATCTGAGCTCCTACAATGAGCAGTTCTTC
NA	TRBJ1-6	15	TRBV15	NA	CATSGSTGFDSPLHF	TGTGCCACCAGCGGATCCACAGGGTTTGATTCACCCCTCCACTTT
NA	TRBJ2-5	13	TRBV2	TRBD1	CASSRQGFETQYF	TGTGCCAGCAGTCGACAGGGGTTCGAGACCCAGTACTTC
NA	TRBJ2-7	14	TRBV29-1	TRBD1	CSVGQGFSSYEQYF	TGCAGCGTGGGACAGGGATTTAGCTCCTACGAGCAGTACTTC
NA	TRBJ2-1	15	TRBV7-6	TRBD1	CASSDGTGPYNEQFF	TGTGCCAGCAGCGATGGGACAGGCCCTTACAATGAGCAGTTCTTC
NA	TRBJ2-3	14	TRBV10-3	NA	CAISEQRRTDTQYF	TGTGCCATCAGTGAACAGAGGAGAACAGATACGCAGTATTTT
few	TRBJ2-3	14	TRBV7-6	NA	CASSLAGPADTQYF	TGTGCCAGCAGCTTAGCGGGACCGGCAGATACGCAGTATTTT
NA	TRBJ2-5	16	TRBV27	TRBD1	CASSFRPGGIQETQYF	TGTGCCAGCAGTTTTAGGCCAGGGGGTATCCAAGAGACCCAGTACTTC
few	TRBJ1-2	12	TRBV20-1	NA	CSATPQAGGYTF	TGCAGTGCCACCCCTCAGGCAGGAGGCTACACCTTC